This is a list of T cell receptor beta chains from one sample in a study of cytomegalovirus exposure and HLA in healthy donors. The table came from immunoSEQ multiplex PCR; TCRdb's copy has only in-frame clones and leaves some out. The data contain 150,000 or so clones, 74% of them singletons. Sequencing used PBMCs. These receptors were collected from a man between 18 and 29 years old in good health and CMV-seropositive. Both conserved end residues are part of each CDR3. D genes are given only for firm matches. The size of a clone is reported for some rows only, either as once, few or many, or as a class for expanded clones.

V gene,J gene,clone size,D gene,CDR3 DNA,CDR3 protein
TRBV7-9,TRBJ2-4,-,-,TGTGCCAGCAGCTTATTAGATGGCGGGGTGTGGGGAAACATTCAGTACTTC,CASSLLDGGVWGNIQYF
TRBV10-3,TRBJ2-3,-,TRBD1,TGTGCCATCAGTGAGACGACAGGGGCAAGGACAGATACGCAGTATTTT,CAISETTGARTDTQYF
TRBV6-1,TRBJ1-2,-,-,TGTGCCAGCAGTTCTAGTTATAGCTATGGCTACACCTTC,CASSSSYSYGYTF
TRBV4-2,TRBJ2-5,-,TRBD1,TGTGCCAGCAGCCAGGGGACAGGGAACCCCCAAGAGACCCAGTACTTC,CASSQGTGNPQETQYF
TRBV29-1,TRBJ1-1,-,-,TGCAGCGTTGACAGGGGCCGGACTGAAGCTTTCTTT,CSVDRGRTEAFF
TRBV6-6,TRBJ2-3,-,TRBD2,TGTGCCAGCAGCGAATTAGCGGGAGTGGGAACAGATACGCAGTATTTT,CASSELAGVGTDTQYF
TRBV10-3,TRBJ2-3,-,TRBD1,TGTGCCATCAGCACCAGTCTCACCAGGGGGCGAGGGACAGATACGCAGTATTTT,CAISTSLTRGRGTDTQYF
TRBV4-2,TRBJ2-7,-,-,TGTGCCAGCAGCCAGGGGAATAGGGGTTCCTACGAGCAGTACTTC,CASSQGNRGSYEQYF
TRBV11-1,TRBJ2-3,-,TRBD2,TGTGCCAGCAGCTGGACTAGTTTCGATACGCAGTATTTT,CASSWTSFDTQYF
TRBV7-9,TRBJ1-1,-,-,TGTGCCGGCAGCCCGAGCACTGAAGCTTTCTTT,CAGSPSTEAFF
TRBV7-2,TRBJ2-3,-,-,TGTGCCAGCAGCGCCGGATCCGGGTTGCATACGCAGTATTTT,CASSAGSGLHTQYF
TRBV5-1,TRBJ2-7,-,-,TGCGCCAGCAGCCCAGGGGCCGCGTCCTACGAGCAGTACTTC,CASSPGAASYEQYF
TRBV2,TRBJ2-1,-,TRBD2,TGTGCCAGTGGACTAGCGGGACTCAATGAGCAGTTCTTC,CASGLAGLNEQFF
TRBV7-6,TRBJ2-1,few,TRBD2,TGTGCCAGCAGCTCGCAACCTAGCGGGGACAATGAGCAGTTCTTC,CASSSQPSGDNEQFF
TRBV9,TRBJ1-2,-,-,TGTGCCAGCAGCGTTGGGGGGGCTAGCTATGGCTACACCTTC,CASSVGGASYGYTF
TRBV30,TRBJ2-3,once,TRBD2,TGTGCCTGGAGTGTCTGGGGGGGGAGAAAGGGCACAGATACGCAGTATTTT,CAWSVWGGRKGTDTQYF
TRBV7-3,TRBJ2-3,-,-,TGTGCCAGCAGCTCCGGCACAGATACGCAGTATTTT,CASSSGTDTQYF
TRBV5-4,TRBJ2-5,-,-,TGTGCCAGCAGCTTGAAGCTAGTTGGTTTGGAGACCCAGTACTTC,CASSLKLVGLETQYF
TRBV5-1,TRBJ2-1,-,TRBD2,TGCGCCAGCAGCTTGAACCCTAGCGGGGGGTGGAATGAGCAGTTCTTC,CASSLNPSGGWNEQFF
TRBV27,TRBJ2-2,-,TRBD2,TGTGCCAGCAGTTTAGAGGCTAGCGGGCTAGCCGGGGAGCTGTTTTTT,CASSLEASGLAGELFF
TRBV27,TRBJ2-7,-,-,TGTGCCAGCACCCCCGCGGGGAAAGGCGAGCAGTACTTC,CASTPAGKGEQYF
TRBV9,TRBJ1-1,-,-,TGTGCCAGCAGCGCGCGCGCGGCGAACACTGAAGCTTTCTTT,CASSARAANTEAFF
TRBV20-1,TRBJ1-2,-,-,TGCAGTGCCACAGGTCACTATGGCTACACCTTC,CSATGHYGYTF
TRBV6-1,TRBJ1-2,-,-,TGTGCCAGCAGTGCTTCCGCGGGGGTGTGGGGCTATGGCTACACCTTC,CASSASAGVWGYGYTF
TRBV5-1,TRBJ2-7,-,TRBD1,TGCGCCAGCAGCTTGGCCGACAGGGTCCAGGACGAGCAGTACTTC,CASSLADRVQDEQYF
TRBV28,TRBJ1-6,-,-,TGTGCCAGCACGGGGGGGAGCTCCTATAATTCCCCCCTCCACTTT,CASTGGSSYNSPLHF
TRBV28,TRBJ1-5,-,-,TGTGCCAGCAGGCTTCAGGTGCGTCAGCCCCAGCATTTT,CASRLQVRQPQHF
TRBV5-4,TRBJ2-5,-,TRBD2,TGTGCCAGCAGCCCCGGACTAGCGGGGGCCCTTGGAGAGACCCAGTACTTC,CASSPGLAGALGETQYF
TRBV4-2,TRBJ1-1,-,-,TGTGCCAGCAGCCAAGGAGGAGGTATGAACACTGAAGCTTTCTTT,CASSQGGGMNTEAFF
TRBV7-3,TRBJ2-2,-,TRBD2,TGTGCCAGCAGCCGTGGGACTAGCGGGGGAGGGGAGCTGTTTTTT,CASSRGTSGGGELFF
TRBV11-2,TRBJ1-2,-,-,TGTGCCAGCAGCCGCTCAGGGAACTATGGCTACACCTTC,CASSRSGNYGYTF
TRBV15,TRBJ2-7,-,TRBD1,TGTGCCACCAGCGAGGCCGGGACAGTCTCCTACGAGCAGTACTTC,CATSEAGTVSYEQYF
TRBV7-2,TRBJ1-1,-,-,TGTGCCAGCAGCCCCATGGGGGGGACTAAGAACACTGAAGCTTTCTTT,CASSPMGGTKNTEAFF
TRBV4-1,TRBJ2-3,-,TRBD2,TGCGCCAGCTCTCTAGCGGGGTCTAGCACAGATACGCAGTATTTT,CASSLAGSSTDTQYF
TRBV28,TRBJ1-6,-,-,TGTGCCAGCTCCCCCCAGGGGTGGAATTCACCCCTCCACTTT,CASSPQGWNSPLHF
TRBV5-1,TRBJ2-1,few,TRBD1,TGCGCCAGCAGCCCATCCGGGACAGGCCTCTACAATGAGCAGTTCTTC,CASSPSGTGLYNEQFF
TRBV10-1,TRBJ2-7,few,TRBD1,TGCGCCAGCAGTGAGTCGTCGAGGACAGGGGACTACGAGCAGTACTTC,CASSESSRTGDYEQYF
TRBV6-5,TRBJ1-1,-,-,TGTGCCAGCAGTCGGTGGTACGACACTGAAGCTTTCTTT,CASSRWYDTEAFF
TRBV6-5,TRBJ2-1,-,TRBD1,TGTGCCAGCAGGCGCCGGGACAGTACTTACAATGAGCAGTTCTTC,CASRRRDSTYNEQFF
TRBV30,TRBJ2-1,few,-,TGTGCCTGGGTTCAAAGTGGGACTCCCCCCAATGAGCAGTTCTTC,CAWVQSGTPPNEQFF
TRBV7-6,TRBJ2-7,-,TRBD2,TGTGCCAGCAGCTTAGCCGGGACTAGCGGGTCGAACGAGCAGTACTTC,CASSLAGTSGSNEQYF
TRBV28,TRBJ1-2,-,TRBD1,TGTGCCAGCAGTTCCCCACATGACAGGGTTTTTTATGGCTACACCTTC,CASSSPHDRVFYGYTF
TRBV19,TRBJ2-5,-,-,TGTGCCAGCCGCAGTGGCGGAGAGACCCAGTACTTC,CASRSGGETQYF
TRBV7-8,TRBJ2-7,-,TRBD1,TGTGCCAGCAGCTCCGGGACAGGGATCCACGAGCAGTACTTC,CASSSGTGIHEQYF
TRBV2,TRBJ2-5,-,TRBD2,TGTGCCAGCAGTGGTCGTGGACTAGCGGGGGTGGAGGGGACCCAGTACTTC,CASSGRGLAGVEGTQYF
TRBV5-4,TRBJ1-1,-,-,TGTGCCAGCAGCTTGGACAGCAACACTGAAGCTTTCTTT,CASSLDSNTEAFF
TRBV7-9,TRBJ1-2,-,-,TGTGCCAGCAGCTTACAGACTAACTATGGCTACACCTTC,CASSLQTNYGYTF
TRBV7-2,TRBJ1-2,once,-,TGTGCCAGCAGCTTAGGGACAGCTAACTATGGCTACACCTTC,CASSLGTANYGYTF
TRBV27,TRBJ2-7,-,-,TGTGCCAGCAGTTTGGGGCCCTGGGACACATCCTACGAGCAGTACTTC,CASSLGPWDTSYEQYF
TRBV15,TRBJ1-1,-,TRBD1,TGTGCCACCAGCAGAGATCCCGGGACAGGCACTGAAGCTTTCTTT,CATSRDPGTGTEAFF
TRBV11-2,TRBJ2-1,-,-,TGTGCCAGCAGCTTTGGCGGAGCTCTCTCCCCCTACAATGAGCAGTTCTTC,CASSFGGALSPYNEQFF
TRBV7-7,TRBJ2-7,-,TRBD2,TGTGCTAGCAGCCCGACTAGCGCGGGGGTGAACGAGCAGTACTTC,CASSPTSAGVNEQYF